Listed below are T cell receptor beta chains from one sample, sequenced in a study of T cells after yellow fever vaccination. In TCRdb, the 5' RACE reads were re-called with MiXCR into one record per CDR3 protein. The repertoire holds about 340,000 distinct CDR3 sequences, with around 12% as singletons. This material consisted of CD4+ T cells sorted from PBMCs, taken 15 days after the yellow fever booster vaccination. Source of these receptors: a man younger than 35 who received the YFV17D yellow fever vaccine. CDR3s include the opening cysteine and the closing phenylalanine or tryptophan. A D gene is named only where the DNA matches it firmly.

CDR3 length | V gene | D gene | CDR3 protein
19 | TRBV7-6 | - | CASSQRGWRRTPGTDTQYF
16 | TRBV10-3 | - | CAISESAWSSYNEQFF
16 | TRBV4-1 | TRBD1 | CASSQPGQGADDTQYF
15 | TRBV7-3 | - | CASSLGGGRVTEAFF
16 | TRBV4-1 | - | CASSQDHVGAGTEAFF
12 | TRBV20-1 | - | CSARDLGDEQFF
13 | TRBV7-8 | - | CASSRSGGDTIYF
17 | TRBV5-1 | - | CASSLDSGPSSTDTQYF
16 | TRBV5-1 | TRBD1 | CASSSGTGFSGNTIYF
17 | TRBV15 | - | CATSRHTWPSSGNTIYF
15 | TRBV7-8 | - | CASSLGPNFNYGYTF
15 | TRBV20-1 | - | CSAGPGGGHTDTQYF
14 | TRBV7-8 | - | CASSWTEYRETQYF
12 | TRBV5-1 | - | CASSPSVETQYF
14 | TRBV28 | - | CASSVGSVNGELFF
16 | TRBV5-4 | - | CASSSFGGQGRGELFF
12 | TRBV24-1 | - | CATSDSAETQYF
16 | TRBV5-1 | TRBD2 | CASSPQPTSGQETQYF
14 | TRBV9 | - | CASSVGGADQPQHF
19 | TRBV12-3/TRBV12-4 | TRBD2 | CATTPGWGMASGDLREVEF
13 | TRBV7-9 | - | CASSPGWEQPQHF
14 | TRBV12-3/TRBV12-4 | - | CASTLASYTDTQYF
14 | TRBV2 | - | CASSEEVGAYEQYF
14 | TRBV9 | - | CASSGGGYTTEAFF
16 | TRBV3-1 | - | CASSQVARGYQETQYF
14 | TRBV12-5 | - | CASGTSSGTDTQYF
14 | TRBV27 | TRBD1 | CASSLGQGAQKLFF
14 | TRBV12-3/TRBV12-4 | TRBD2 | CASSVAGTRNTQYF
11 | TRBV5-1 | - | CASRQNTEAFF
13 | TRBV2 | TRBD1 | CASSVQGGNIQYF
15 | TRBV7-9 | TRBD1 | CASSSTGTALNGYTF
15 | TRBV5-1 | TRBD2 | CASSILAGAHNEQFF
12 | TRBV19 | - | CASSISRYEQFF
14 | TRBV5-1 | - | CASSSFTTGNGYTF
17 | TRBV5-1 | - | CASSFSPHTSSTDTQYF
13 | TRBV3-1 | - | CASSLEGVEKLFF
13 | TRBV5-1 | - | CASRGQRGETQYF
15 | TRBV7-9 | - | CASSPPGSPYNEQFF
17 | TRBV7-2 | - | CASSLRNGLSSGNTIYF
14 | TRBV7-2 | TRBD1 | CASSIDRGYSPLHF
13 | TRBV20-1 | - | CSARPPYNQPQHF
15 | TRBV5-1 | TRBD1 | CASSPRGTASDTQYF
15 | TRBV25-1 | TRBD2 | CASSIWRGATDTQYF
13 | TRBV7-2 | - | CASSPGVHNEQFF
16 | TRBV7-8 | - | CASSLEHPGIGTEAFF